These T cell receptor beta chains were read from a single sample in a study of blood T cells in healthy people across ages. MiXCR was run by TCRdb on the 5' RACE reads, yielding one entry per CDR3 protein. The sample records hundreds of thousands of distinct CDR3 sequences, roughly 25% being singletons. In addition, the sample was reused for a study of T cells of mothers and their children.

The sequenced sample was blood. The receptors originated from a boy between 10 and 17 years old in good health. Both conserved end residues are part of each CDR3. Fields, in order: D gene, clone size, V gene, J gene, CDR3 DNA, CDR3 protein. A D gene is named only where the DNA matches it firmly. Only part of the rows carry a size: once, few, many, or a class if the clone is expanded.

d_call: NA; clone_size: few; v_call: TRBV7-9; j_call: TRBJ2-5; cdr3_nt: TGTGCCAGCAGCTTAATTAGGGGATACTGGGAGACCCAGTACTTC; cdr3_aa: CASSLIRGYWETQYF
d_call: TRBD2; clone_size: NA; v_call: TRBV5-6; j_call: TRBJ2-2; cdr3_nt: TGTGCCAGCAGCTTGGAGCGGGGGGTTCCCGGGGAGCTGTTTTTT; cdr3_aa: CASSLERGVPGELFF
d_call: NA; clone_size: NA; v_call: TRBV7-2; j_call: TRBJ1-2; cdr3_nt: TGTGCCAGCGGAAGAGAATCGAACTATGGCTACACCTTC; cdr3_aa: CASGRESNYGYTF
d_call: NA; clone_size: NA; v_call: TRBV29-1; j_call: TRBJ2-7; cdr3_nt: TGCAGCGTTGAAGTGGCCTCCTACGAGCAGTACTTC; cdr3_aa: CSVEVASYEQYF
d_call: TRBD1; clone_size: NA; v_call: TRBV9; j_call: TRBJ2-5; cdr3_nt: TGTGCCAGCAGCGTAGCCCCCAATTGGACAGGGCAAGAGACCCAGTACTTC; cdr3_aa: CASSVAPNWTGQETQYF
d_call: NA; clone_size: few; v_call: TRBV20-1; j_call: TRBJ2-5; cdr3_nt: TGCAGTGCTGCCCAGTACCAAGGGACCCAGTACTTC; cdr3_aa: CSAAQYQGTQYF
d_call: TRBD2; clone_size: NA; v_call: TRBV7-2; j_call: TRBJ2-7; cdr3_nt: TGTGCCAGCAGCTTCTATCTTTCGGGGGGGATGGGGGAGCAGTACTTC; cdr3_aa: CASSFYLSGGMGEQYF
d_call: TRBD1; clone_size: few; v_call: TRBV5-5; j_call: TRBJ1-2; cdr3_nt: TGCGCCAGCAGCTCAACCCGGGACAGGGGCCGATCCTATGGCTACACCTTC; cdr3_aa: CASSSTRDRGRSYGYTF
d_call: NA; clone_size: few; v_call: TRBV29-1; j_call: TRBJ2-7; cdr3_nt: TGCAGCGCCGACACTGGGACGGGGGTTTACGAGCAGTACTTC; cdr3_aa: CSADTGTGVYEQYF
d_call: TRBD2; clone_size: few; v_call: TRBV28; j_call: TRBJ2-1; cdr3_nt: TGTGCCAGTAAAACGACTAGCGGCAATGAGCAGTTCTTC; cdr3_aa: CASKTTSGNEQFF
d_call: NA; clone_size: few; v_call: TRBV7-9; j_call: TRBJ2-1; cdr3_nt: TGTGCCAGCAGCTTAAGTGGGGCGAGGCTAAATGAGCAGTTCTTC; cdr3_aa: CASSLSGARLNEQFF
d_call: TRBD2; clone_size: NA; v_call: TRBV2; j_call: TRBJ2-5; cdr3_nt: TGTGCCAGCATGGCGGGGGAGTACCAAGAGACCCAGTACTTC; cdr3_aa: CASMAGEYQETQYF
d_call: NA; clone_size: few; v_call: TRBV5-1; j_call: TRBJ2-7; cdr3_nt: TGCGCCAGCAGCTTGTTCGCAGGATACACCTACGAGCAGTACTTC; cdr3_aa: CASSLFAGYTYEQYF
d_call: NA; clone_size: few; v_call: TRBV7-9; j_call: TRBJ1-1; cdr3_nt: TGTGCCAGCAGCTTATTAACGGGGGGCACGAACACTGAAGCTTTCTTT; cdr3_aa: CASSLLTGGTNTEAFF
d_call: NA; clone_size: NA; v_call: TRBV20-1; j_call: TRBJ1-1; cdr3_nt: TGCAGTGCTAACAGGGTTGGCACTGAAGCTTTCTTT; cdr3_aa: CSANRVGTEAFF
d_call: NA; clone_size: few; v_call: TRBV3-1; j_call: TRBJ2-6; cdr3_nt: TGTGCCAGCAGCCAAGATCTGGGGCCCCTCTCTGGGGCCAACGTCCTGACTTTC; cdr3_aa: CASSQDLGPLSGANVLTF
d_call: TRBD2; clone_size: few; v_call: TRBV3-1; j_call: TRBJ2-5; cdr3_nt: TGTGCCAGCAGCCAACCTTCTCCGGGACTAGCGTGGGAGCAGTACTTC; cdr3_aa: CASSQPSPGLAWEQYF
d_call: NA; clone_size: few; v_call: TRBV7-8; j_call: TRBJ1-2; cdr3_nt: TGTGCCAGCAGCTTAACAGGGCCGCTGGACTATGGCTACACCTTC; cdr3_aa: CASSLTGPLDYGYTF
d_call: NA; clone_size: NA; v_call: TRBV5-1; j_call: TRBJ2-7; cdr3_nt: TGCGCCAGCAGCCTCTTAACCGGGATAGACTACGAGCAGTACTTC; cdr3_aa: CASSLLTGIDYEQYF
d_call: NA; clone_size: NA; v_call: TRBV10-3; j_call: TRBJ2-5; cdr3_nt: TGTGCCATCGGACTGGCCGGGGAGACCCAGTACTTC; cdr3_aa: CAIGLAGETQYF
d_call: TRBD1; clone_size: NA; v_call: TRBV28; j_call: TRBJ2-7; cdr3_nt: TGTGCCAGCAGTTTATTTGAGGGGGCTTTCTCCTACGAGCAGTACTTC; cdr3_aa: CASSLFEGAFSYEQYF
d_call: NA; clone_size: NA; v_call: TRBV6-2/TRBV6-3; j_call: TRBJ2-7; cdr3_nt: TGTGCCAGCGAAACTACCTCCTACGAGCAGTACTTC; cdr3_aa: CASETTSYEQYF
d_call: NA; clone_size: few; v_call: TRBV7-2; j_call: TRBJ2-5; cdr3_nt: TGTGCCAGCAGCCGGACTACCCAAGAGACCCAGTACTTC; cdr3_aa: CASSRTTQETQYF
d_call: NA; clone_size: NA; v_call: TRBV24-1; j_call: TRBJ2-1; cdr3_nt: TGTGCCACCAGTGATTTTGACAGCAATGAGCAGTTCTTC; cdr3_aa: CATSDFDSNEQFF
d_call: TRBD1; clone_size: NA; v_call: TRBV6-2/TRBV6-3; j_call: TRBJ1-1; cdr3_nt: TGTGCCAGCAGTCACAGGGGGGAGAACACTGAAGCTTTCTTT; cdr3_aa: CASSHRGENTEAFF
d_call: TRBD2; clone_size: few; v_call: TRBV3-1; j_call: TRBJ2-7; cdr3_nt: TGTGCCAGCAGCCCCTGGACGAGGGAGGGCTCCTACGAGCAGTACTTC; cdr3_aa: CASSPWTREGSYEQYF
d_call: TRBD2; clone_size: NA; v_call: TRBV5-1; j_call: TRBJ2-5; cdr3_nt: TGCGCCAGCAGTCTTAGCGGGATAGCCCAAGAGACCCAGTACTTC; cdr3_aa: CASSLSGIAQETQYF